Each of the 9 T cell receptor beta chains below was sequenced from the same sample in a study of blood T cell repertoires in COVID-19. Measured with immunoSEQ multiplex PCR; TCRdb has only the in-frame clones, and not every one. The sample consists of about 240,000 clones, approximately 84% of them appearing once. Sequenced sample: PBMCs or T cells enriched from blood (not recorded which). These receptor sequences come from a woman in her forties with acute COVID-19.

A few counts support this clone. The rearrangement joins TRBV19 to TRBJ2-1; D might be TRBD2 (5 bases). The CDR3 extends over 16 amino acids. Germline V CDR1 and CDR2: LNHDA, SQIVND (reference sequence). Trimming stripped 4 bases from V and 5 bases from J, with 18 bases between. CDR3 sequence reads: CASSNFVAEENNEQFF. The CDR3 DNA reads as TGTGCCAGTAGTAATTTCGTTGCGGAGGAAAACAATGAGCAGTTCTTC.

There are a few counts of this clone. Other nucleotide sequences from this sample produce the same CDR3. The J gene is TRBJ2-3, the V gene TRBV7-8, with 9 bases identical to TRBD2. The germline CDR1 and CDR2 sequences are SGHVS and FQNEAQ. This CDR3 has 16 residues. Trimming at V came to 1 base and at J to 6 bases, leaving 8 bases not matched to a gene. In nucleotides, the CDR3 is TGTGCCAGCAGCTTAGTCGCGGGAGGGCCTGTGGATACGCAGTATTTT. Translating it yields CASSLVAGGPVDTQYF.

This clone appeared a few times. The CDR3 sequence: CSAIPPTGGLFNYGYTF. CDR3 nucleotide sequence: TGCAGCGCCATTCCCCCTACAGGGGGCCTTTTTAACTATGGCTACACCTTC. J is TRBJ1-2 and V is TRBV29-1; 9 bases are a match to TRBD1. Germline V gene sequence: CDR1 SQVTM, CDR2 ANQGSEA. The length of the CDR3 is 17 residues. V was pared by 7 bases and J by 1 base, with 16 bases of the junction left unmatched. The whole variable domain, filled in from reference TRBV29-1 and TRBJ1-2, reads SAVISQKPSRDICQRGTSLTIQCQVDSQVTMMFWYRQQPGQSLTLIATANQGSEATYESGFVIDKFPISRPNLTFSTLTVSNMSPEDSSIYLCSAIPPTGGLFNYGYTFGSGTRLTVV.

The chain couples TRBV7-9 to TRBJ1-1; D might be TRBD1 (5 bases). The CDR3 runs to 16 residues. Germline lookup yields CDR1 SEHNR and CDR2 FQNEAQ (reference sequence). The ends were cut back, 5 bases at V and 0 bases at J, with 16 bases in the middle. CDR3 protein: CASSPRGDYMNTEAFF. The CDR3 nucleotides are TGTGCCAGCAGCCCCCGGGGGGACTACATGAACACTGAAGCTTTCTTT.

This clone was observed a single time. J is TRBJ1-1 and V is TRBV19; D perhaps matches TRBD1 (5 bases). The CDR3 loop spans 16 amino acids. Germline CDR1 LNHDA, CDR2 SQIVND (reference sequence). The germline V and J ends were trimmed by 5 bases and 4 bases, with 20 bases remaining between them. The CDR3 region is CASSARWVQEPTEAFF. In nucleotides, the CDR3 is TGTGCCAGTAGTGCCCGATGGGTACAGGAGCCCACTGAAGCTTTCTTT.

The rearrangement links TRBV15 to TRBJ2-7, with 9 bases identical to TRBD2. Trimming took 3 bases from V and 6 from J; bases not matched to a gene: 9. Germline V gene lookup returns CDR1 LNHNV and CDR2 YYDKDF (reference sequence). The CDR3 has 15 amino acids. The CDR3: CATSRTGTSLAEQYF. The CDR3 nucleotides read TGTGCCACCAGCAGGACCGGGACTAGCTTGGCCGAGCAGTACTTC.

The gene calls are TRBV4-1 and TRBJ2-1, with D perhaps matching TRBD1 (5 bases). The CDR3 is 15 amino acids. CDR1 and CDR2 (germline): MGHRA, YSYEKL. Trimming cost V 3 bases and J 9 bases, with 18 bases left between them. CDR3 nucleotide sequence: TGCGCCAGCAGCCATTCCCGGACATTATCCGGTGAGCAGTTCTTC. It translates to CASSHSRTLSGEQFF.

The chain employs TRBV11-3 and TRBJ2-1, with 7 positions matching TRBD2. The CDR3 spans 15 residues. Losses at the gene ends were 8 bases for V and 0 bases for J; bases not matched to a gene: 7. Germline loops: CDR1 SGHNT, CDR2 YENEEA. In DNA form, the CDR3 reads TGTGCCAGCGGCCGGGGCGGGAGCTCCTACAATGAGCAGTTCTTC. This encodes CASGRGGSSYNEQFF.

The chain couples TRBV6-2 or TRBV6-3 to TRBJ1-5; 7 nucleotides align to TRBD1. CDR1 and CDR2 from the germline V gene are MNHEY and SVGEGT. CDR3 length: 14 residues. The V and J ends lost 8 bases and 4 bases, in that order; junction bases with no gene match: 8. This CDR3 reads CASGPDRMNQPQHF. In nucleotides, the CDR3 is TGTGCCAGCGGCCCGGACAGGATGAATCAGCCCCAGCATTTT.